This TCR beta chain was identified during a study of tumor-infiltrating lymphocytes in primary liver carcinoma. Study-wide points: Present in all five tumor regions were only about 7.5-24% of the top clones.

Germline V gene data show CDR1 as LGHNA and CDR2 as YSLEER. There are 16 residues in the CDR3. Concerning this clonotype: Antigen: not known. The junction departs from germline at one end; a sequencing error may be responsible.

cDNA specific to TCR beta was made from about 0.45 ug of total RNA, with a constant-region primer employed for priming. Libraries covering TCR beta were generated through three nested multiplex PCR rounds (using a slightly modified ARM-PCR). A C-beta reverse primer and TRBV1-TRBV30 forward primers served in each of the first two PCR rounds, at ten to eleven cycles apiece. TCRdb reanalysed the multiplex PCR reads using MiXCR and keeps one entry per CDR3 protein. The repertoire consists of about 35,000 distinct CDR3 sequences, with roughly 69% occurring once and the leading ten covering roughly 16%. Investigators took RNA and DNA out together from about 19-30 mg of unsorted bulk tissue.

Sequencing was performed on liver tumor tissue from sampling region 4. Subset here: tumor region T4, right-lateral pole. The chain has TRBV4-3 and TRBJ2-5; either TRBD1 or TRBD2 may fit D (5 bases each). The receptor's source is a man aged 40-55 years with primary liver carcinoma and hepatitis B virus infection. The CDR3 bases are TGCGCAAGCAGCCAAGGCGAGGGGCAGGAACTAGAGACACAGTACTTC. As protein: CASSQGEGQELETQYF.